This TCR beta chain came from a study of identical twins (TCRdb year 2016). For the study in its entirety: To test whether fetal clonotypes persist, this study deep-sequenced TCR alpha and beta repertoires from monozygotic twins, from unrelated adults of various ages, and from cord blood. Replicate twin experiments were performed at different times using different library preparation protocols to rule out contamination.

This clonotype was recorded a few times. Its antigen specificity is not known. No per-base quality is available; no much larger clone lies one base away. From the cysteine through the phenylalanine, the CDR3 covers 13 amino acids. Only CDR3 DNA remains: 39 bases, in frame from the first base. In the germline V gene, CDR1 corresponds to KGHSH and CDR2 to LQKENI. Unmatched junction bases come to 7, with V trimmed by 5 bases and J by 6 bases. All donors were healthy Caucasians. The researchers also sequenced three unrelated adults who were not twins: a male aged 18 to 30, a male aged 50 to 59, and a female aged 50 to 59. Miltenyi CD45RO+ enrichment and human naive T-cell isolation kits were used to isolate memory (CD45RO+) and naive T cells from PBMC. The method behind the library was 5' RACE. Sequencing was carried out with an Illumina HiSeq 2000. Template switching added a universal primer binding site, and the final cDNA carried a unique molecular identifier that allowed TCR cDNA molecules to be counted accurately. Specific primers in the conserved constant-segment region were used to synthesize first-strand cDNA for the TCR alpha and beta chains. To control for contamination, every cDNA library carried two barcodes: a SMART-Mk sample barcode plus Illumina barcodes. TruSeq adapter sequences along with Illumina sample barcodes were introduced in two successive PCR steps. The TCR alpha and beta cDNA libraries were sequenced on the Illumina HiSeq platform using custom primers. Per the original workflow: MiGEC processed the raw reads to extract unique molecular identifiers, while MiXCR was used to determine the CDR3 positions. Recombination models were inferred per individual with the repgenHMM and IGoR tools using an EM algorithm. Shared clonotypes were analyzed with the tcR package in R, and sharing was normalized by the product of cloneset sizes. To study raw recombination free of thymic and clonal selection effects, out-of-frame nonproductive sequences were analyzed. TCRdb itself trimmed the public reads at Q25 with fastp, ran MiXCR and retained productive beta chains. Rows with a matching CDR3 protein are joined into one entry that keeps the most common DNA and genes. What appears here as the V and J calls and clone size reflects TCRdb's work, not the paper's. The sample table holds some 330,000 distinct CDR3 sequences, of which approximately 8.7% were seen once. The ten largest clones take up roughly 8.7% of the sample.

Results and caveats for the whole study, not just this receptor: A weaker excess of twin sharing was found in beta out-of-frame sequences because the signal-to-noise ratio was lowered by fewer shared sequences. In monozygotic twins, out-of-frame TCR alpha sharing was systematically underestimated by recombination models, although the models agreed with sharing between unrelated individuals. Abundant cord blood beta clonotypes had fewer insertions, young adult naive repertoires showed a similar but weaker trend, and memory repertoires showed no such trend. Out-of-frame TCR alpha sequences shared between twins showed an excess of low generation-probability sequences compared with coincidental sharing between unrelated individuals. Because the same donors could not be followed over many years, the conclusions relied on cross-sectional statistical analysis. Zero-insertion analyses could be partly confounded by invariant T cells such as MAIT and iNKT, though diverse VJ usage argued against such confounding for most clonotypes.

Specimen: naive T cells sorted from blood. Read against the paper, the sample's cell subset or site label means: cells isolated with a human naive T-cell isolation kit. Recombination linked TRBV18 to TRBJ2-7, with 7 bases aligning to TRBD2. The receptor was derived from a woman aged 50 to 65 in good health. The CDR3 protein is CASSDGLVGEQYF. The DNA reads TGTGCCAGCTCAGATGGACTAGTAGGCGAGCAGTACTTC. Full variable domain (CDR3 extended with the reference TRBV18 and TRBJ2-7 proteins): NAGVMQNPRHLVRRRGQEARLRCSPMKGHSHVYWYRQLPEEGLKFMVYLQKENIIDESGMPKERFSAEFPKEGPSILRIQQVVRGDSAAYFCASSDGLVGEQYFGPGTRLTVT.